The 10 T cell receptor beta chains below were found in one sample sequenced in a study of identical twins. TCRdb re-analysed the 5' RACE reads in MiXCR, keeping a single row per CDR3 protein. The sample carries 150,000 or so distinct CDR3 sequences, roughly 3.3% recorded once. Specimen: memory T cells sorted from blood. These TCRs come from a man younger than 30 in good health.

CDR3 region: CASSATRANTGELFF. The CDR3, as DNA: TGCGCCAGCAGTGCAACCAGGGCGAACACCGGGGAGCTGTTTTTT. The V and J genes are TRBV10-2 and TRBJ2-2; D is perhaps TRBD1 (5 bases). The CDR3 length is 15 residues. Germline CDR1 reads WSHSY; CDR2 reads SAAADI. V dropped 4 bases and J dropped 0 bases, with 9 bases sitting between them.

Many counts were recorded for this clonotype. The chain links TRBV7-8 to TRBJ2-7; TRBD2 matches at 14 bases. Trimming removed 5 bases from V and 1 base from J; junction bases left unmatched: 13. CDR1 and CDR2 (germline): SGHVS, FQNEAQ. The CDR3 contains 19 residues. CDR3 DNA: TGTGCCAGCAGCCCGCGACTAGCGGGAGGGCCTCAAGGGTCCTACGAGCAGTACGTC. The encoded protein is CASSPRLAGGPQGSYEQYV.

CDR3 sequence reads: CASSAGTRTYNEQFF. The CDR3 region has the DNA TGTGCCAGCTCAGCCGGGACTAGGACCTACAATGAGCAGTTCTTC. The chain has TRBV18 and TRBJ2-1, with 8 bases matching TRBD2. CDR3 length: 15 amino acids. J lost 2 bases, V lost 5 bases, and 5 bases had no gene match. Germline V gives CDR1 KGHSH, CDR2 LQKENI.

Many counts were recorded for this clonotype. The chain employs TRBV15 and TRBJ2-3; either TRBD1 or TRBD2 may fit D (5 bases each). The germline V gene has CDR1 LNHNV and CDR2 YYDKDF (reference sequence). CDR3 length: 16 residues. The germline V and J ends were trimmed by 0 bases and 0 bases, with 10 bases remaining between them. CDR3 coding DNA: TGTGCCACCAGCAGAGAGGGGCGGGCTAGCACAGATACGCAGTATTTT. It encodes CATSREGRASTDTQYF.

There are many counts of this clonotype. The chain joins TRBV20-1 to TRBJ2-2; 8 bases map to TRBD2. Unmatched junction bases numbered 4, after V lost 7 bases and J lost 0 bases. Germline lookup yields CDR1 DFQATT and CDR2 SNEGSKA (reference sequence). The CDR3 runs to 14 residues. CDR3 loop: CSVSGGSNTGELFF. CDR3 nucleotide sequence: TGCAGTGTCAGCGGGGGCTCGAACACCGGGGAGCTGTTTTTT.

There are many counts of this clonotype. V is TRBV2 and J is TRBJ1-4; possibly TRBD1 for D (6 bases). The CDR3 runs 17 residues. Germline V CDR1 and CDR2: SNHLY, FYNNEI. Trimming took 5 bases from V and 0 from J, leaving 16 bases between them. The CDR3 DNA is TGTGCCAGCAGTTCTCCGGCTGACAGGCCAACTAATGAAAAACTGTTTTTT. This gives the protein CASSSPADRPTNEKLFF.

In this sample, this clonotype turned up a few times. The chain carries TRBV6-1 and TRBJ1-1, with 11 bases aligning to TRBD1. Germline CDR1 MNHNS, CDR2 SASEGT. The CDR3 has 15 residues. Trimming cost V 6 bases and J 4 bases; bases outside gene matches: 7. CDR3 sequence reads: CASRRTGGASTEAFF. CDR3 nucleotides: TGTGCCAGCAGACGGACAGGGGGCGCTAGCACTGAAGCTTTCTTT.

This clonotype was picked up many times. The J gene is TRBJ2-5, the V gene TRBV7-9, with D unclear. The CDR3 spans 16 residues. The germline V and J ends were trimmed by 3 bases and 0 bases, with 14 bases remaining between them. Germline lookup yields CDR1 SEHNR and CDR2 FQNEAQ (reference sequence). This CDR3 reads CASSFTKAANQETQYF. CDR3 sequence (DNA): TGTGCCAGCAGCTTTACTAAAGCAGCTAACCAAGAGACCCAGTACTTC.

This clonotype was observed many times. V and J are TRBV4-3 and TRBJ2-3; D remains ambiguous. The CDR3 has 15 residues. The germline gives CDR1 LGHNA, CDR2 YSLEER. The V end lost 1 base, the J end lost 1 base, and 9 bases lay between the germline ends. The CDR3 here is CASSQGLGRTDTQYF. CDR3 nucleotides: TGCGCCAGCAGCCAAGGTTTAGGGCGCACAGATACGCAGTATTTT.

A few counts support this clonotype. The chain is built from TRBV7-9 and TRBJ1-4; 7 bases are shared with TRBD1. The CDR3 spans 14 residues. The germline V gene has CDR1 SEHNR and CDR2 FQNEAQ (reference sequence). V gave up 5 bases and J gave up 4 bases; unmatched junction bases: 4. CDR3 DNA: TGTGCCAGCAGCCCCGGACAGGATAATGAAAAACTGTTTTTT. Translating it yields CASSPGQDNEKLFF.